This T cell receptor (beta chain) appears in the sequencing data of a study of molecular identifiers for immune sequencing clone quantification. The wider study: In replicates, the authors split RNA from around 20,000 or 100,000 naive CD8 cells five ways and sequenced four.

CDR1 SEHNR and CDR2 FQNEAQ come from the germline V gene (reference sequence). The CDR3 contains 16 residues. V was pared by 7 bases and J by 5 bases, with 16 bases of the junction left unmatched. TCRdb recomputed calls from the PCR reads with MiXCR, one row per CDR3 protein. The repertoire holds around 300,000 distinct CDR3 sequences, with over 20% as singletons. This clonotype has ten or more counts. Its cognate antigen is unknown. Points from the study as a whole: Beyond 20 RNA copies, clones held over 97% of effector molecules, compared with under 1% in naive cells. Detecting spiked Jurkat TCR RNA from one cell among about a million naive cells was reportedly possible.

The chain couples TRBV7-9 to TRBJ2-5; TRBD2 matches at 7 bases. This sequence was found in a human donor in good health. Some libraries in this study had Jurkat cell RNA spiked in. Sequencing input: naive CD8+ T cells from blood, with Jurkat cell RNA spiked in. Subset denoted: FACS-sorted CD8+CD4-CCR7+CD45RA+ naive T cells. The CDR3 nucleotides read TGTGCCAGCACCCCTTCTCTTGGACTAGGTCGTGAGACCCAGTACTTC. This encodes CASTPSLGLGRETQYF.